This TCR beta chain was identified in a study of cytomegalovirus exposure and HLA in healthy donors. Amplification used 60 Vbeta primers and 13 Jbeta primers. TCRdb's copy holds only in-frame clones and misses some; the assay was immunoSEQ multiplex PCR. The sample records some 150,000 clones, approximately 79% being singletons. V gave up 5 bases and J gave up 5 bases, with 10 bases separating them. Per the germline V gene, CDR1 is MNHEY and CDR2 is SVGAGI. The CDR3 has 14 amino acids. This receptor was identified in a woman in her forties or fifties in good health and CMV-seropositive. The sample taken for sequencing was PBMCs. The J gene is TRBJ2-6, the V gene TRBV6-5; D ambiguous. The CDR3 protein is CASSPDSRANVLTF. CDR3 DNA sequence: TGTGCCAGCAGTCCAGACTCCCGGGCCAACGTCCTGACTTTC.